This T cell receptor beta chain is drawn from a study of CD8 T cells in ankylosing spondylitis. General study findings and limits: Several highly homologous variants made up a TCR beta motif, and this motif appeared characteristic of ankylosing spondylitis blood. CD8+ cells made up the disease-linked clones, which were relatively rare in peripheral blood.

As the method for making TCR beta libraries, quantitative 5'-RACE with molecular barcodes was used. TCRdb redid the calling of the 5' RACE reads with MiXCR, one entry per CDR3 protein. The table has around 210,000 distinct CDR3 sequences, 7.5% to 9.5% seen once; the top ten hold more than 4%. This CDR3 comprises 14 residues. The V segment lost 5 bases and the J segment 3 bases; nucleotides outside the gene matches: 7. CDR1 SGHRS and CDR2 YFSETQ come from the germline V gene. There are many counts of this clonotype. Its antigen is currently unknown. The TCR was taken from a female donor with ankylosing spondylitis or in good health (not recorded which). The specimen sequenced was blood, either unsorted or a sorted T cell fraction (not recorded which). The chain uses TRBV5-1 and TRBJ2-7; 8 bases are a match to TRBD2. As DNA, the CDR3 is TGCGCCAGCAGGTCGGAAGGGACTAGCTACGAGCAGTACTTC. Its protein is CASRSEGTSYEQYF.